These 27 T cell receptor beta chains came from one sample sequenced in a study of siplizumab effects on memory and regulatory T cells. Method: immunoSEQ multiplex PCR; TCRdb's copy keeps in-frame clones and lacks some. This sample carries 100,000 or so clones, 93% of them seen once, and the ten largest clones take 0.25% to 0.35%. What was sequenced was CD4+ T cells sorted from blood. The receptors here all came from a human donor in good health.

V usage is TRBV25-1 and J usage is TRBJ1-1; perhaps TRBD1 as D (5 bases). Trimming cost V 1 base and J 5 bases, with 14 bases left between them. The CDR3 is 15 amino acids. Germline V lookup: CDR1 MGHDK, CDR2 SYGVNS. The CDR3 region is CASSEWGRVGTEAFF. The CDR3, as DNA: TGTGCCAGCAGTGAATGGGGCAGGGTAGGTACTGAAGCTTTCTTT.

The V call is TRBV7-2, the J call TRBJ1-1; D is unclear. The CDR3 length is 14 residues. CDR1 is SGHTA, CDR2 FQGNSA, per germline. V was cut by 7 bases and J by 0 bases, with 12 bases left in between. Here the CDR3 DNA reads TGTGCCAGCACCCTAGGGTGGGTGAACACTGAAGCTTTCTTT. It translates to CASTLGWVNTEAFF. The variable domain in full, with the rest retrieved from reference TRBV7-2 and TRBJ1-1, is GAGVSQSPSNKVTEKGKDVELRCDPISGHTALYWYRQSLGQGLEFLIYFQGNSAPDKSGLPSDRFSAERTGGSVSTLTIQRTQQEDSAVYLCASTLGWVNTEAFFGQGTRLTVV.

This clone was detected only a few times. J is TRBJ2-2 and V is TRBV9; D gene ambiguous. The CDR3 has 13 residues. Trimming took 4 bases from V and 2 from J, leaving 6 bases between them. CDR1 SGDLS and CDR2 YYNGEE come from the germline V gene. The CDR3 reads CASSHRNTGELFF. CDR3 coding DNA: TGTGCCAGCAGCCACCGTAACACCGGGGAGCTGTTTTTT. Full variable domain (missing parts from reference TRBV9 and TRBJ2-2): DSGVTQTPKHLITATGQRVTLRCSPRSGDLSVYWYQQSLDQGLQFLIQYYNGEERAKGNILERFSAQQFPDLHSELNLSSLELGDSALYFCASSHRNTGELFFGEGSRLTVL.

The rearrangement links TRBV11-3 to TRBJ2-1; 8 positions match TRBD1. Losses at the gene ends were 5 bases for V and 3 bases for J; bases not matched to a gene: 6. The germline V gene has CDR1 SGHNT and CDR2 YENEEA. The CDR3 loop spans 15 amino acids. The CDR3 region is CASSPYRGDYNEQFF. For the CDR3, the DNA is TGTGCCAGCAGCCCCTACAGGGGGGACTACAATGAGCAGTTCTTC. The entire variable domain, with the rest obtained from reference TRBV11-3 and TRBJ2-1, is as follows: EAGVVQSPRYKIIEKKQPVAFWCNPISGHNTLYWYLQNLGQGPELLIRYENEEAVDDSQLPKDRFSAERLKGVDSTLKIQPAELGDSAVYLCASSPYRGDYNEQFFGPGTRLTVL.

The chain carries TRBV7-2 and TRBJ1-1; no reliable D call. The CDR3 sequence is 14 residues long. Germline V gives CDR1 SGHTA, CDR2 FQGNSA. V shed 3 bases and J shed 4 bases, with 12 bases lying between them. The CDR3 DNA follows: TGTGCCAGCAGCTTCCGAGGACGGACCACTGAAGCTTTCTTT. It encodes CASSFRGRTTEAFF. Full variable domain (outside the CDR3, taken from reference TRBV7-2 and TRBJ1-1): GAGVSQSPSNKVTEKGKDVELRCDPISGHTALYWYRQSLGQGLEFLIYFQGNSAPDKSGLPSDRFSAERTGGSVSTLTIQRTQQEDSAVYLCASSFRGRTTEAFFGQGTRLTVV.

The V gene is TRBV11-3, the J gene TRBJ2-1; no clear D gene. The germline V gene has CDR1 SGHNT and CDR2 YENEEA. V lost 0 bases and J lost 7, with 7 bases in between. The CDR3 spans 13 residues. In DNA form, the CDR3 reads TGTGCCAGCAGCTTAGATAACGGGAATGAGCAGTTCTTC. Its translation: CASSLDNGNEQFF.

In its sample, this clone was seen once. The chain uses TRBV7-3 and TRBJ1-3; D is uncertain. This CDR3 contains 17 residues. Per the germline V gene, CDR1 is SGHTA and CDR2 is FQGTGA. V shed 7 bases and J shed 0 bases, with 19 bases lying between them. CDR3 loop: CASTRVWENLSGNTIYF. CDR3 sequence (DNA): TGTGCCAGCACCCGGGTGTGGGAGAACCTCTCTGGAAACACCATATATTTT.

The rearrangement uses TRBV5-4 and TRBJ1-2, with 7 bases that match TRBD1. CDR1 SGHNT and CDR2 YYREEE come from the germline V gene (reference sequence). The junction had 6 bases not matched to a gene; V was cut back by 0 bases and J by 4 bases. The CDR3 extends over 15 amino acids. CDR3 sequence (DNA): TGTGCCAGCAGCTTGGAAACAGGGGCGGCCTATGGCTACACCTTC. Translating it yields CASSLETGAAYGYTF.

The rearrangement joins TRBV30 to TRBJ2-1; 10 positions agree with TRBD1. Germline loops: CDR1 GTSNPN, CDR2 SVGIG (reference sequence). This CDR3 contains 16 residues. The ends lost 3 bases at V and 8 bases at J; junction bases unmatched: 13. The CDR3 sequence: CAWSDPGQGFHDEQFF. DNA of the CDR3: TGTGCCTGGAGCGACCCGGGACAGGGGTTTCACGATGAGCAGTTCTTC.

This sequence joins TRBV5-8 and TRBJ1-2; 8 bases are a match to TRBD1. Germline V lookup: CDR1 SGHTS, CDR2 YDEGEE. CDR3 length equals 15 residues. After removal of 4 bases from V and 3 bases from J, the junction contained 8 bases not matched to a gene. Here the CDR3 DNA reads TGTGCCAGCAGCCTTAGGACAGGGTTGGACTATGGCTACACCTTC. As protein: CASSLRTGLDYGYTF.

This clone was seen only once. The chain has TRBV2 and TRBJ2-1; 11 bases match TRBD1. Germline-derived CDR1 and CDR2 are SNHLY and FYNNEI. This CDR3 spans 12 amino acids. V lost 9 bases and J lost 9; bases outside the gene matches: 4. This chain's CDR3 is CASRDRGVEQFF. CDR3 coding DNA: TGTGCCAGTCGGGACAGGGGGGTTGAGCAGTTCTTC.

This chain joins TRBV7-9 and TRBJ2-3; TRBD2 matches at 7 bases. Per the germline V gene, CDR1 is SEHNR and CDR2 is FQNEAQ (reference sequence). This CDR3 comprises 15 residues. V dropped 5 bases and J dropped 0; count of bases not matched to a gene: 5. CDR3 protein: CASSNLAESTDTQYF. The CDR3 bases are TGTGCCAGCAGCAACCTAGCGGAAAGCACAGATACGCAGTATTTT.

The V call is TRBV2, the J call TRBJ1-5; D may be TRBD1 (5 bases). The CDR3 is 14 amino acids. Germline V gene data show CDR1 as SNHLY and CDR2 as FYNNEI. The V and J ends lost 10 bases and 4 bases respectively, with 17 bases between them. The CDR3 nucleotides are TGTGCCACCCGCCCTGGGGCCGGTAATCAGCCCCAGCATTTT. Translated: CATRPGAGNQPQHF.

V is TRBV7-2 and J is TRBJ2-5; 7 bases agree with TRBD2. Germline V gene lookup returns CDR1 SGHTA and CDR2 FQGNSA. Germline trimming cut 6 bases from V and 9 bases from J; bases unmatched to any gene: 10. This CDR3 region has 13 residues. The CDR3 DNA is TGTGCCAGCAGTAATCTAGCGGCCCGGGCCCAGTACTTC. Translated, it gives CASSNLAARAQYF.

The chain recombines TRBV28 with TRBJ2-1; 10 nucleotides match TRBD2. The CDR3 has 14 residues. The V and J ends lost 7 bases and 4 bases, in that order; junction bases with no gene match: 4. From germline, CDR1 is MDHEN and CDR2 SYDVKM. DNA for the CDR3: TGTGCCAGCAAAGCGGGGGGGCCTTACAATGAGCAGTTCTTC. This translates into CASKAGGPYNEQFF.

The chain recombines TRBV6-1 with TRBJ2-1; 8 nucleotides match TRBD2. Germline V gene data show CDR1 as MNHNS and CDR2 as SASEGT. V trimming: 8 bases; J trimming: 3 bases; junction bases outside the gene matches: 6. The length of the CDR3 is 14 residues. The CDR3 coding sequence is TGTGCCAGCCTCGGGGGGGCCTTCTACAATGAGCAGTTCTTC. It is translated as CASLGGAFYNEQFF.

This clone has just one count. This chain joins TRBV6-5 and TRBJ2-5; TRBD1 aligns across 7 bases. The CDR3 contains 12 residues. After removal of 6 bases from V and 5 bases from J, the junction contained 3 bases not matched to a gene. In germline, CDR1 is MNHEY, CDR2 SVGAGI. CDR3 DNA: TGTGCCAGCAGCTTACAGGGGGAGACCCAGTACTTC. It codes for CASSLQGETQYF.

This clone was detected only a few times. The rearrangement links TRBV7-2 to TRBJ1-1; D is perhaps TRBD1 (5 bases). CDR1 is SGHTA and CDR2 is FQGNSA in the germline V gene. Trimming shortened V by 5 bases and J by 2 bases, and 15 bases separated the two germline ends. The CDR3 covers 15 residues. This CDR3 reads CASSKRQILNTEAFF. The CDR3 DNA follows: TGTGCCAGCAGCAAAAGACAGATCTTAAACACTGAAGCTTTCTTT.

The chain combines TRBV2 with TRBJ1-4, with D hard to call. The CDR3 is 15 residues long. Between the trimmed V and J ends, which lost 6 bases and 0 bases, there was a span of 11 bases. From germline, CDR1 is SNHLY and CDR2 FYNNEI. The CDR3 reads CASRRVEATNEKLFF. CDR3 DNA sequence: TGTGCCAGCAGGCGGGTAGAAGCAACTAATGAAAAACTGTTTTTT.

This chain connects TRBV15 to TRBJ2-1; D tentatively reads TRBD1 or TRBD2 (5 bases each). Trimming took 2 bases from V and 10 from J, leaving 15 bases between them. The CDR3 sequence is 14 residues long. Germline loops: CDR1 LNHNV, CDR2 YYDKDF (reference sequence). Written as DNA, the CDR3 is TGTGCCACCAGCAGAACCGGGACGGAAGGGGAGCAGTTCTTC. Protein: CATSRTGTEGEQFF.

The CDR3 DNA sequence: TGTGCCAGCCGGAGCGGGGGGTCCTACGAGCAGTACTTC. This gives the protein CASRSGGSYEQYF. This chain joins TRBV19 and TRBJ2-7; the match to TRBD2 covers 9 bases. The CDR3 is made up of 13 amino acids. Losses at the gene ends were 9 bases for V and 1 base for J; bases not matched to a gene: 4. CDR1 and CDR2 from the germline V gene are LNHDA and SQIVND (reference sequence).

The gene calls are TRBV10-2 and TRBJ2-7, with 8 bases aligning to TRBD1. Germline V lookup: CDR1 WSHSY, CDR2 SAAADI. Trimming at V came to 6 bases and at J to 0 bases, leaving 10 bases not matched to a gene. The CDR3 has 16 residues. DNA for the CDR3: TGCGCCAGCAGCGGTATTGGGCAGGGGGCCTCCTACGAGCAGTACTTC. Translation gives CASSGIGQGASYEQYF.

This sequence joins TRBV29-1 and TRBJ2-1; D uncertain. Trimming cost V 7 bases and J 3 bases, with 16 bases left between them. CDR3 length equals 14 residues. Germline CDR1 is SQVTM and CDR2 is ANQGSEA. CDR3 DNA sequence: TGCAGCGCCATTGAGCTATGGGGCTACAATGAGCAGTTCTTC. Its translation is CSAIELWGYNEQFF.

The CDR3 coding sequence is TGTGCCAGCAGTGACACCGACAGGGGGGGAAGCTCTGGAAACACCATATATTTT. This gives the protein CASSDTDRGGSSGNTIYF. The chain uses TRBV6-1 and TRBJ1-3; TRBD1 aligns across 9 bases. This CDR3 has 18 amino acids. Germline V lookup: CDR1 MNHNS, CDR2 SASEGT. V trimming: 3 bases; J trimming: 0 bases; junction bases outside the gene matches: 9.

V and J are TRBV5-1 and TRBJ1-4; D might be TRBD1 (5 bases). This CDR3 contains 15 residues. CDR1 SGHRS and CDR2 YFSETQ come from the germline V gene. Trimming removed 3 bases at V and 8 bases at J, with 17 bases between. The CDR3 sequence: CASSWTGTEGEKLFF. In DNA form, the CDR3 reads TGCGCCAGCAGCTGGACCGGGACTGAGGGAGAAAAACTGTTTTTT.

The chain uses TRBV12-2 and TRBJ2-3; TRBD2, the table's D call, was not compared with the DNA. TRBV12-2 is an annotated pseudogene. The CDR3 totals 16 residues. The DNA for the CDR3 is TGTGCAAGTCGCACCAGGAGGGATTCTAGCACAGATACGCAGTATTTT. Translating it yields CASRTRRDSSTDTQYF.

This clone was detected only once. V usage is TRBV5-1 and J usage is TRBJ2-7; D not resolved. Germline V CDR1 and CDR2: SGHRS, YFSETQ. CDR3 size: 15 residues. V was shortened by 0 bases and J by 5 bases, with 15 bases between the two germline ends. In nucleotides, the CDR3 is TGCGCCAGCAGCTTGGAGGTGAGCGAGCGTCACGAGCAGTACTTC. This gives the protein CASSLEVSERHEQYF.